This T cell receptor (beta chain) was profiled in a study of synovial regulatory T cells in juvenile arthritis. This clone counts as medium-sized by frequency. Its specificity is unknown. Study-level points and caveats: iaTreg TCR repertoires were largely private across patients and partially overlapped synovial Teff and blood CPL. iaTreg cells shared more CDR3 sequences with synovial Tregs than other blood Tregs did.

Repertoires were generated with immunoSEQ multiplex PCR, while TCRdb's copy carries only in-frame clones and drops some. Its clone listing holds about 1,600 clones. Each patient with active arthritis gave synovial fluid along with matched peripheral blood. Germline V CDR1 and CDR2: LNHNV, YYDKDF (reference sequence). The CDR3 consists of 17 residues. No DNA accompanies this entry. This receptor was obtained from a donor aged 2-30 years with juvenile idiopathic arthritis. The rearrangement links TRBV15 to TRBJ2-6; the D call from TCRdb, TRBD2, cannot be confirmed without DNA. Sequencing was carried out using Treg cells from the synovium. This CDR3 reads CATSREVEGAGANVLTF. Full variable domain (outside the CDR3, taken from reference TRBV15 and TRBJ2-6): DAMVIQNPRYQVTQFGKPVTLSCSQTLNHNVMYWYQQKSSQAPKLLFHYYDKDFNNEADTPDNFQSRRPNTSFCFLDIRSPGLGDTAMYLCATSREVEGAGANVLTFGAGSRLTVL.